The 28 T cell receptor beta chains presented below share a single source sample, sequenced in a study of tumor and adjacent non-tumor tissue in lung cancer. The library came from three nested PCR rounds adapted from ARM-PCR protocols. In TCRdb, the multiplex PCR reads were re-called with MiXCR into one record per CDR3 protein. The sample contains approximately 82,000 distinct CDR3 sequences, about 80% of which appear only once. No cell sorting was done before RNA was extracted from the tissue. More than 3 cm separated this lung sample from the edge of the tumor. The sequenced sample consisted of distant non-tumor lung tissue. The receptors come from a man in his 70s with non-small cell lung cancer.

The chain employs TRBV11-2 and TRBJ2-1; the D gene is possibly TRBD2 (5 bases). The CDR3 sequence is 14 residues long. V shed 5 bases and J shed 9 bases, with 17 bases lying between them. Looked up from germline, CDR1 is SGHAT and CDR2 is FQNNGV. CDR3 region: CASSGSLRGTEQFF. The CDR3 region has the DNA TGTGCCAGCAGCGGGTCGTTACGGGGAACTGAGCAGTTCTTC.

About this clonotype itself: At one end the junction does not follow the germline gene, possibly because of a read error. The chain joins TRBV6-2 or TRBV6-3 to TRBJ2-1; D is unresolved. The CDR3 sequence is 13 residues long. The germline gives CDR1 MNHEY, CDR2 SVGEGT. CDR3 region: CAISWRPENEQFF. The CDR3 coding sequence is TGTGCCATCAGTTGGCGGCCAGAGAACGAGCAGTTCTTC.

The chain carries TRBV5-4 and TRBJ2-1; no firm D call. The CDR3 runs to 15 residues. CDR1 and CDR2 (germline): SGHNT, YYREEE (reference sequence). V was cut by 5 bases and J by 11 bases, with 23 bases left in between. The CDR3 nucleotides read TGTGCCAGCAGAAGTGAACGCAGCTCCTATAATAAGCAGTTCTTC. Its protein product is CASRSERSSYNKQFF.

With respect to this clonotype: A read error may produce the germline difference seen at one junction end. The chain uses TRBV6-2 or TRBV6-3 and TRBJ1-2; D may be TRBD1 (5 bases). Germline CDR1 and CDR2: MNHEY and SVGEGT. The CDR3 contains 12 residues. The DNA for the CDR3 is TGTGTCAGCAGCCAGGGCTCCTATGGCCACACCTTC. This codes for CVSSQGSYGHTF.

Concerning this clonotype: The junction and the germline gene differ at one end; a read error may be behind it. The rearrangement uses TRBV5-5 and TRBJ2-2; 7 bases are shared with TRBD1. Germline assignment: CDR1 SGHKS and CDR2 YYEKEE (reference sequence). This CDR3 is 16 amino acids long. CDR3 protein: CVSSYSTGANIGELFF. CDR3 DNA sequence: TGTGTCAGCAGCTATTCAACAGGGGCGAACATCGGGGAGCTGTTTTTT.

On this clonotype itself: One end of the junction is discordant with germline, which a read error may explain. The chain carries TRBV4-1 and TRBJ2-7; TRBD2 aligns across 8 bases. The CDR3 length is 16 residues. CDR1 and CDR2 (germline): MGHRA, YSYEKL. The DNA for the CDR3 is TGCGCCGGCAGCCGGACACTAGCGGCAGAGGGGGACGACCAGTACTTC. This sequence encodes CAGSRTLAAEGDDQYF.

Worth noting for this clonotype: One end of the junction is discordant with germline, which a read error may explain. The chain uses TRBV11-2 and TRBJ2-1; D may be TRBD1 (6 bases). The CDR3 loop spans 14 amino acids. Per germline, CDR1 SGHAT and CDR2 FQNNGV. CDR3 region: CASSESLGGSEQFF. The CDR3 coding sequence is TGTGCCAGCAGCGAGTCGCTAGGGGGAAGTGAGCAGTTCTTT.

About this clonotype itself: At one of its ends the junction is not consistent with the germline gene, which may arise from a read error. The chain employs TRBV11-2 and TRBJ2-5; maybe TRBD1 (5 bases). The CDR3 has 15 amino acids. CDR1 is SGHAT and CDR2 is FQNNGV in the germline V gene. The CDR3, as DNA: TGTGCCAGTAGCCCGGTGACAGTTGGGCAAGAGACCCGGTACTTC. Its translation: CASSPVTVGQETRYF.

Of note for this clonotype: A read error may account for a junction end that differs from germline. The CDR3: CATSVGRSNTGELFF. Written as DNA, the CDR3 is TGCGCCACCAGTGTAGGGAGGTCGAACACAGGGGAGCTGTTTTTT. The V gene is TRBV10-1, the J gene TRBJ2-2; D is perhaps TRBD2 (6 bases). Germline CDR1 and CDR2: WNHNN and SYGVQD (reference sequence). CDR3 length: 15 residues.

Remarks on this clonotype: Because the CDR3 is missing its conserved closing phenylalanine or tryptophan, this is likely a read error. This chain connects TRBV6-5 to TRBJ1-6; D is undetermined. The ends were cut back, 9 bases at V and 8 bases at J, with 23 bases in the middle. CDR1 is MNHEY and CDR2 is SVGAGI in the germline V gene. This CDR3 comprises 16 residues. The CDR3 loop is CASSKAGTEVYSPLHY. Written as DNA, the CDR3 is TGTGCCAGTAGTAAAGCCGGTACGGAGGTTTATTCACCCCTCCACTAT.

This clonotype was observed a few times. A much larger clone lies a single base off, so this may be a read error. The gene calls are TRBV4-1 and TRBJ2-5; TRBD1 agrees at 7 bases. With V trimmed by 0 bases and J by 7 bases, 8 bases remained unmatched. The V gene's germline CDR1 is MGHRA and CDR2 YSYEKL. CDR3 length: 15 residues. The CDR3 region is CASSQELTGSATQYF. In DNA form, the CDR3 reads TGCGCCAGCAGCCAAGAGTTGACAGGGTCCGCGACCCAGTACTTC.

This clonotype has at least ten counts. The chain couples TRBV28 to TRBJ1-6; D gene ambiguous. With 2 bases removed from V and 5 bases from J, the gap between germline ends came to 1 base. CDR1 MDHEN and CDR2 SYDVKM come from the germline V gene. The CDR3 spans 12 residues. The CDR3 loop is CASSLNNSPLHF. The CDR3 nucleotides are TGTGCCAGCAGTTTAAATAATTCACCCCTCCACTTT.

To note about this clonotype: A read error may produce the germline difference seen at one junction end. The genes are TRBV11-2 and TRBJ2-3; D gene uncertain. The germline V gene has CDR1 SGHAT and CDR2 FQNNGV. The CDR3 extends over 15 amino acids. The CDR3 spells CASSLDVRGADTQYF. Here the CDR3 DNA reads TGTGCCAGTAGCTTAGATGTAAGAGGTGCAGATACGCAATATTTT.

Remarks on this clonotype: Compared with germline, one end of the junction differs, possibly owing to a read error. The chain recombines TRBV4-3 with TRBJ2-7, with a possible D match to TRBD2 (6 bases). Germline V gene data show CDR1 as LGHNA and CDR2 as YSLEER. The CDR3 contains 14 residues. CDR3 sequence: CASSQAGVGYQQYF. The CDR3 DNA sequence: TGCGCCAGCAGCCAAGCGGGAGTGGGTTACCAGCAATACTTC.

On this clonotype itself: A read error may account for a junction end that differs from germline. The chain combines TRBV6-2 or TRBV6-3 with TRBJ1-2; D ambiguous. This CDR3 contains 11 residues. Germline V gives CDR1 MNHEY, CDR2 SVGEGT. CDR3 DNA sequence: TGTGCCAGCAATAAAGGCTATGTCTACACCTTC. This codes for CASNKGYVYTF.

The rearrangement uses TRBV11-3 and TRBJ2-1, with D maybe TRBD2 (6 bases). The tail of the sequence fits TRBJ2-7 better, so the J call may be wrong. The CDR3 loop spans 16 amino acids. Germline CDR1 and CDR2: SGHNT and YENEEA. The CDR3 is CASSNILGTEHNEQYF. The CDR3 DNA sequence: TGTGCCAGCAGTAACATACTAGGGACTGAACACAATGAGCAGTACTTC.

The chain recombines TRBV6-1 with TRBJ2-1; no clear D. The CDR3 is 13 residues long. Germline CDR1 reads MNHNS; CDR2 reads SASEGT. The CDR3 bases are TGTGCTAGCTGGTCAGGTTCCTACAATGAGCAGTTCTTC. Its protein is CASWSGSYNEQFF.

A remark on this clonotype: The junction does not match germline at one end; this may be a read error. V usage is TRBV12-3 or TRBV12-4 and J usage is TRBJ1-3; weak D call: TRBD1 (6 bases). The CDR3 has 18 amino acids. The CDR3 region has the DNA TGTGCCATCAGTCGTCCCGGGACAAGGATCGGCTCTGGAACCACCATATATTTT. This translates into CAISRPGTRIGSGTTIYF.

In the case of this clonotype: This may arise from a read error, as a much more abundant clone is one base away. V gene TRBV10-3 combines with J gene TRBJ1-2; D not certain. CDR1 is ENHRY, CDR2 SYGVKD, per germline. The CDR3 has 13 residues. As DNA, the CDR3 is TGTGCCATCAGTGAGTCCCAGCTCTATGGCTACATCTTC. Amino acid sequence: CAISESQLYGYIF.

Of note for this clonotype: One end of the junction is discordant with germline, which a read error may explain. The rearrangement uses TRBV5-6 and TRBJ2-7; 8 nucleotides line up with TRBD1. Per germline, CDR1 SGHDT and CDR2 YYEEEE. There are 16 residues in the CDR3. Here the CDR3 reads CAIRSVVRDRTYEQYF. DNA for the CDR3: TGTGCCATCAGATCCGTTGTCCGGGACAGGACCTATGAGCAGTACTTC.

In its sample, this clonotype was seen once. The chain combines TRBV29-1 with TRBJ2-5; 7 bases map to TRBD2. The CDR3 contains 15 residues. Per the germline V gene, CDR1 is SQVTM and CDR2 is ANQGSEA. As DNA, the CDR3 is TGCAGTGTGTATGGACTAGTGGGGGGTAAGGAGACCCAGTACTTC. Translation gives CSVYGLVGGKETQYF.

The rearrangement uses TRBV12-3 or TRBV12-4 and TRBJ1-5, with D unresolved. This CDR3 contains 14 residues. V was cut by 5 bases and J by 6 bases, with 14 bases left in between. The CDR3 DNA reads TGTGCCAGCAGTCTCCGGGCTACCAGTCAGCCCCAGCATTTT. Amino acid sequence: CASSLRATSQPQHF.

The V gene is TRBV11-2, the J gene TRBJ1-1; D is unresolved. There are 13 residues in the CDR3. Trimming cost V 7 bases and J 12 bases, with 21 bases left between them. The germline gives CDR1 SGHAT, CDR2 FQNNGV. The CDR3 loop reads CASNLGISDKPFF. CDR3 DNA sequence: TGTGCCAGCAATTTAGGGATATCTGATAAACCTTTCTTT.

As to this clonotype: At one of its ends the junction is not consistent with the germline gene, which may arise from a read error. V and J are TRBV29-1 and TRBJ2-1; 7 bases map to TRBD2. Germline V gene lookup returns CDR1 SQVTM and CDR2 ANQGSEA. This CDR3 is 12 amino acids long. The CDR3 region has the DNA TGCACCGGGGAGGGTCCCTACAATGAGCACTTCTTC. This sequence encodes CTGEGPYNEHFF.

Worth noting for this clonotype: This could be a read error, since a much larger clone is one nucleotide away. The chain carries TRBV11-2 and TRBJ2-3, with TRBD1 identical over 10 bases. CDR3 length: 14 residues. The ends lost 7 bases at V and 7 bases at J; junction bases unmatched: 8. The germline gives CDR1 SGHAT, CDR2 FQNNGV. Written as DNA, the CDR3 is TGTGCCAGCAACTCGACAGGGGGCTCGAATACGCAGTATTTT. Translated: CASNSTGGSNTQYF.

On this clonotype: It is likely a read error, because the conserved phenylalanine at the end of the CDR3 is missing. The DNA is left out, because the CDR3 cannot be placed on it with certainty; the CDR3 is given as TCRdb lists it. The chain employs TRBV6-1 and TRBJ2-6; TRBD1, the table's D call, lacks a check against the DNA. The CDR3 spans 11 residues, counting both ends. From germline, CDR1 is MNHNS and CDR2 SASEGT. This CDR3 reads CAGGAGFRWSC.

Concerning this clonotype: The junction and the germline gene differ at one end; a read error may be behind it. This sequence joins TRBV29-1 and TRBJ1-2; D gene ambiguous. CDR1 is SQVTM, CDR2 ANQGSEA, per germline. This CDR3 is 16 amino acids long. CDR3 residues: CSVVPYQSSGEDGYAF. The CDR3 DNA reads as TGCAGCGTTGTCCCGTATCAATCCTCGGGAGAAGATGGATACGCCTTC.

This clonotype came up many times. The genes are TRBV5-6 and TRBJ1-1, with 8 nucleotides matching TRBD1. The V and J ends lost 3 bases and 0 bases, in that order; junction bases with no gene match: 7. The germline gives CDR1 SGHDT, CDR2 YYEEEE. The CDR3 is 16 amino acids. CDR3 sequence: CASSSPGTGMNTEAFF. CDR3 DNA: TGTGCCAGCAGCTCTCCCGGGACAGGAATGAACACTGAAGCTTTCTTT.